These 16 T cell receptor beta chains originate from one sample sequenced in a study of blood T cell repertoires in COVID-19. TCRdb keeps only in-frame clones here, not all; method: immunoSEQ multiplex PCR. The sample lists a few hundred thousand clones, roughly 89% seen once, with around 9.3% in the top ten. Input material: PBMCs or T cells enriched from blood (not recorded which). These receptors were taken from a woman aged 18 to 35 who had recovered from COVID-19.

The chain employs TRBV27 and TRBJ1-4; maybe TRBD1 (5 bases). This CDR3 is built from 14 residues. Germline CDR1 MNHEY, CDR2 SMNVEV (reference sequence). V lost 4 bases to trimming and J lost 6 bases, with 12 bases between them. The CDR3 coding sequence is TGTGCCAGCAGTTCAGGGATCGGATATGAAAAACTGTTTTTT. This encodes CASSSGIGYEKLFF.

V is TRBV4-1 and J is TRBJ1-2; 8 bases agree with TRBD1. The V gene end was trimmed by 2 bases and the J gene end by 6 bases; junction bases not matched to a gene: 5. The CDR3 is 14 amino acids. Looked up from germline, CDR1 is MGHRA and CDR2 is YSYEKL. CDR3 bases: TGCGCCAGCAGCCAATCGACAGGGGTACATGGCTACACCTTC. It is translated as CASSQSTGVHGYTF.

This clone has more than one count but fewer than ten. V usage is TRBV19 and J usage is TRBJ2-7; TRBD1 agrees at 11 bases. This CDR3 has 15 residues. Germline values: CDR1 LNHDA, CDR2 SQIVND (reference sequence). J lost 4 bases, V lost 4 bases, and 6 bases had no gene match. CDR3 DNA sequence: TGTGCCAGTAGTACTCCGGGGACAGGGGGTTACGAGCAGTACTTC. Translation gives CASSTPGTGGYEQYF.

This chain joins TRBV27 and TRBJ2-7; TRBD1 matches at 8 bases. The V gene end was trimmed by 1 base and the J gene end by 3 bases; junction bases not matched to a gene: 5. Germline V gene sequence: CDR1 MNHEY, CDR2 SMNVEV (reference sequence). The CDR3 extends over 15 amino acids. The CDR3 loop reads CASSLYDRGGYEQYF. CDR3 coding DNA: TGTGCCAGCAGTTTATACGACAGGGGTGGCTACGAGCAGTACTTC.

The chain uses TRBV5-5 and TRBJ2-7, with a tentative D call TRBD2 (6 bases). Trimming shortened V by 0 bases and J by 2 bases, and 15 bases separated the two germline ends. This CDR3 is built from 16 residues. In germline, CDR1 is SGHKS, CDR2 YYEKEE (reference sequence). The DNA of the CDR3 is TGTGCCAGCAGCTTGGTAATAGAGTCGGGGGCCTACGAGCAGTACTTC. This codes for CASSLVIESGAYEQYF.

This clone was recorded many times. In the same sample, other DNA sequences code for this CDR3. This chain joins TRBV9 and TRBJ2-2; 10 bases map to TRBD1. Germline loops: CDR1 SGDLS, CDR2 YYNGEE. The CDR3 is 17 residues long. V was pared by 0 bases and J by 1 base, with 3 bases of the junction left unmatched. The CDR3 sequence: CASSVVRDRGNTGELFF. In DNA, the CDR3 is TGTGCCAGCAGCGTAGTACGGGACAGGGGGAACACCGGGGAGCTGTTTTTT.

The rearrangement links TRBV18 to TRBJ1-4, with 10 bases fitting TRBD1. CDR3 length equals 15 residues. Germline V gives CDR1 KGHSH, CDR2 LQKENI. V gave up 5 bases and J gave up 5 bases; unmatched junction bases: 5. The CDR3 nucleotides read TGTGCCAGCTCAGAACAGGGACAGGGGAATGAAAAACTGTTTTTT. Protein product: CASSEQGQGNEKLFF. The full variable domain, rest sourced from reference TRBV18 and TRBJ1-4, is NAGVMQNPRHLVRRRGQEARLRCSPMKGHSHVYWYRQLPEEGLKFMVYLQKENIIDESGMPKERFSAEFPKEGPSILRIQQVVRGDSAAYFCASSEQGQGNEKLFFGSGTQLSVL.

The chain combines TRBV12-2 with TRBJ1-4; TRBD1 reflects the table's D call only, with no check against the DNA. TRBV12-2 is shown as a pseudogene. The CDR3 is 15 amino acids. This chain's CDR3 is CASREDSRTNEKLFF. DNA for the CDR3: TGTGCAAGTCGCGAGGACAGTAGAACTAATGAAAAACTGTTTTTT.

The chain joins TRBV7-6 to TRBJ2-3; TRBD1 aligns across 8 bases. V was clipped by 0 bases and J by 0 bases; unmatched bases: 8. Per germline, CDR1 SGHVS and CDR2 FNYEAQ. The length of the CDR3 is 18 residues. This chain's CDR3 is CASSLAIPDRASTDTQYF. CDR3 nucleotides: TGTGCCAGCAGCTTAGCGATCCCGGACAGGGCTAGCACAGATACGCAGTATTTT. Full variable domain (rest looked up from reference TRBV7-6 and TRBJ2-3): GAGVSQSPRYKVTKRGQDVALRCDPISGHVSLYWYRQALGQGPEFLTYFNYEAQQDKSGLPNDRFSAERPEGSISTLTIQRTEQRDSAMYRCASSLAIPDRASTDTQYFGPGTRLTVL.

V is TRBV11-3 and J is TRBJ2-7, with TRBD2 identical over 10 bases. After removal of 5 bases from V and 7 bases from J, the junction contained 23 bases not matched to a gene. The CDR3 spans 19 residues. Germline assignment: CDR1 SGHNT and CDR2 YENEEA. The CDR3, as DNA: TGTGCCAGCAGCCATCCGAACTCGGCAGGGGCCGGGACTAGCGCTGAGCAGTACTTC. It encodes CASSHPNSAGAGTSAEQYF. The variable domain in full, completed from reference TRBV11-3 and TRBJ2-7, reads EAGVVQSPRYKIIEKKQPVAFWCNPISGHNTLYWYLQNLGQGPELLIRYENEEAVDDSQLPKDRFSAERLKGVDSTLKIQPAELGDSAVYLCASSHPNSAGAGTSAEQYFGPGTRLTVT.

The CDR3 sequence is CASTLGTGTYGYTF. CDR3 nucleotide sequence: TGTGCCAGCACCTTAGGGACAGGGACCTATGGCTACACCTTC. The chain uses TRBV2 and TRBJ1-2; 9 bases map to TRBD1. This CDR3 region has 14 residues. Losses at the gene ends were 7 bases for V and 4 bases for J; bases not matched to a gene: 7. The germline V gene encodes CDR1 SNHLY and CDR2 FYNNEI.

The chain links TRBV7-2 to TRBJ2-5; D is undetermined. Germline V gene data show CDR1 as SGHTA and CDR2 as FQGNSA. The CDR3 runs to 14 residues. Trimming removed 4 bases from V and 5 bases from J, with 14 bases in between. The CDR3: CASSSRLLMETQYF. The CDR3 DNA reads as TGTGCCAGCAGCTCAAGACTTCTGATGGAGACCCAGTACTTC.

This rearrangement joins TRBV7-9 to TRBJ1-1; TRBD1 matches 8 bases. With 5 bases clipped from V and 4 bases from J, the junction kept 6 bases outside the gene matches. CDR3 length: 14 amino acids. Germline CDR1 reads SEHNR; CDR2 reads FQNEAQ (reference sequence). The CDR3 sequence: CASSRATGGTEAFF. The CDR3 DNA follows: TGTGCCAGCAGCCGTGCAACAGGGGGCACTGAAGCTTTCTTT. Based on the CDR3 plus reference TRBV7-9 and TRBJ1-1, the full variable domain is DTGVSQNPRHKITKRGQNVTFRCDPISEHNRLYWYRQTLGQGPEFLTYFQNEAQLEKSRLLSDRFSAERPKGSFSTLEIQRTEQGDSAMYLCASSRATGGTEAFFGQGTRLTVV.

The chain uses TRBV28 and TRBJ1-2; the match to TRBD1 covers 7 bases. The V and J ends lost 4 bases and 2 bases, in that order; junction bases with no gene match: 4. This CDR3 contains 14 residues. In germline, CDR1 is MDHEN, CDR2 SYDVKM. The CDR3: CASSYDRANYGYTF. The CDR3 DNA sequence: TGTGCCAGCAGTTACGACAGGGCAAACTATGGCTACACCTTC.

This clone showed up just once. The V and J genes are TRBV14 and TRBJ1-2, with a tentative D call TRBD1 (5 bases). The CDR3 spans 15 residues. Between the trimmed V and J ends, which lost 0 bases and 5 bases, there was a span of 13 bases. Germline loops: CDR1 SGHDN, CDR2 FVKESK. Here the CDR3 DNA reads TGTGCCAGCAGCCAAGATATTAGACAGATATATGGCTACACCTTC. It translates to CASSQDIRQIYGYTF. Combining the CDR3 with reference TRBV14 and TRBJ1-2 gives the whole variable domain EAGVTQFPSHSVIEKGQTVTLRCDPISGHDNLYWYRRVMGKEIKFLLHFVKESKQDESGMPNNRFLAERTGGTYSTLKVQPAELEDSGVYFCASSQDIRQIYGYTFGSGTRLTVV.

The chain has TRBV5-1 and TRBJ2-2; 7 nucleotides line up with TRBD1. The CDR3 sequence is 16 residues long. Germline V gives CDR1 SGHRS, CDR2 YFSETQ. V lost 2 bases to trimming and J lost 2 bases; unmatched junction nucleotides: 6. The CDR3 bases are TGCGCCAGCAGCTTATCTCAGGGGGTAAACACCGGGGAGCTGTTTTTT. Its protein product is CASSLSQGVNTGELFF.